What follows are 2 T cell receptor beta chains derived from one specimen sequenced in a study of vaccination effects on CD4 cells after COVID-19. Sequenced by immunoSEQ multiplex PCR; TCRdb stores in-frame clones only, minus some. The table shows about 66,000 clones, with under 80% occurring only once. CD4+ T cells were isolated after roughly nine days of culture. Which antigens these TCRs recognize remains unknown. The sample consisted of CD4+ T cells from PBMCs cultured without peptide, taken before COVID-19 vaccination. These receptors were collected from a human donor who had a prior SARS-CoV-2 infection.

The chain carries TRBV3-1 (or the pseudogene TRBV3-2) and TRBJ1-4, with 8 bases identical to TRBD1. This CDR3 contains 15 residues. The V and J ends lost 4 bases and 4 bases, in that order; junction bases with no gene match: 5. Germline V gene lookup returns CDR1 LGHDT and CDR2 YNNKEL (reference sequence). In DNA, the CDR3 is TGTGCCAGCAGCCGACAGGGGATGGGTAATGAAAAACTGTTTTTT. Translating it yields CASSRQGMGNEKLFF.

CDR3 nucleotide sequence: TGTGCCAGCTCACCGATCAGGGGGCAGGGCACTGAAGCTTTCTTT. Translated: CASSPIRGQGTEAFF. This chain connects TRBV18 to TRBJ1-1; 8 nucleotides align to TRBD1. The V segment lost 3 bases and the J segment 4 bases; nucleotides outside the gene matches: 7. This CDR3 is built from 15 residues. Germline CDR1 and CDR2: KGHSH and LQKENI.